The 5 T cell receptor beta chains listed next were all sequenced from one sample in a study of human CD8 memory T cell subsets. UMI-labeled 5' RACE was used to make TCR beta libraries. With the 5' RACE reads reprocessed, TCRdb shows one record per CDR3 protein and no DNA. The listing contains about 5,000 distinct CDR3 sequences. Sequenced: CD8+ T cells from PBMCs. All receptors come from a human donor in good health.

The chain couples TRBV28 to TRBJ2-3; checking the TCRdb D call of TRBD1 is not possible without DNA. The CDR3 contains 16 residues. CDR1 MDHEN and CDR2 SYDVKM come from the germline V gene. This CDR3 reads CASSPRDRASADTQYF.

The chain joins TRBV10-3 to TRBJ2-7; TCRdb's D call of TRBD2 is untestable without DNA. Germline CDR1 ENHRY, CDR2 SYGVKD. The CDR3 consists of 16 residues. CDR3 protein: CAISEPGAAGVVEQYF.

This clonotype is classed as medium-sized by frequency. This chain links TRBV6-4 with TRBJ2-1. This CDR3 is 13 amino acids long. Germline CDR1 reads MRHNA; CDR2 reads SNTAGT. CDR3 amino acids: CASSDSSFPEQFF.

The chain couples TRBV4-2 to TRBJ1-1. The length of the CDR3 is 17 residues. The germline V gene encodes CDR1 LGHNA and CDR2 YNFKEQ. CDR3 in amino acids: CASSQVSNEGPITEAFF.

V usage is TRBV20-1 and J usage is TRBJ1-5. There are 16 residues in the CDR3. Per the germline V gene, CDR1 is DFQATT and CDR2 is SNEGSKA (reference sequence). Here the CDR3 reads CSAPGGQGDGNQPQHF.